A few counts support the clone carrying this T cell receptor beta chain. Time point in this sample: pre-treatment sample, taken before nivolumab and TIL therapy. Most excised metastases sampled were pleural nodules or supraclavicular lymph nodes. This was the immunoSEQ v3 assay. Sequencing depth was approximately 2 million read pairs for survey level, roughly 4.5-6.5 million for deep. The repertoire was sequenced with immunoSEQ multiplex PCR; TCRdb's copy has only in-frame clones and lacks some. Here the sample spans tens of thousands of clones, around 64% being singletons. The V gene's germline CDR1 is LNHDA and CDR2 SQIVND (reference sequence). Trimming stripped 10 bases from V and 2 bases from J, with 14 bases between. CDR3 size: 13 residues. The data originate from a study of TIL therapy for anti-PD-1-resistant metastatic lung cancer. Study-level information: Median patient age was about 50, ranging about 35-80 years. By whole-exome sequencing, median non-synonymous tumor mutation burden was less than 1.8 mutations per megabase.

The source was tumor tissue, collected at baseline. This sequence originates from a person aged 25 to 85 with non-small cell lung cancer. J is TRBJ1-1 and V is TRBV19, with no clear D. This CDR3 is CATLDGRNTEAFF. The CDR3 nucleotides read TGTGCCACTCTGGACGGAAGAAACACTGAAGCTTTCTTT.